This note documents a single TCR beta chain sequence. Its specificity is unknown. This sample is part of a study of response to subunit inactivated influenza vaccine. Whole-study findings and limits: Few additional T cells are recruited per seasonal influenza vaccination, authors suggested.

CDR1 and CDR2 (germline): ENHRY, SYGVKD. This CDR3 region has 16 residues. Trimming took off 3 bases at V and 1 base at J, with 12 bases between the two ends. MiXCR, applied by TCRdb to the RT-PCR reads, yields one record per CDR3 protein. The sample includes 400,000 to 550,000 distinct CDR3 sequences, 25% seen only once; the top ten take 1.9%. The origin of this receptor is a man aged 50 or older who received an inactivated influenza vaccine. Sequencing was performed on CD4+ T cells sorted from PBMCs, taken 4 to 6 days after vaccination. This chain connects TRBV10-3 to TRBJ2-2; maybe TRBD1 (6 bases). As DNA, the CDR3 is TGTGCCATCAGTGATACTAGGGGGTTGAACACCGGGGAGCTGTTTTTT. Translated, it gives CAISDTRGLNTGELFF.